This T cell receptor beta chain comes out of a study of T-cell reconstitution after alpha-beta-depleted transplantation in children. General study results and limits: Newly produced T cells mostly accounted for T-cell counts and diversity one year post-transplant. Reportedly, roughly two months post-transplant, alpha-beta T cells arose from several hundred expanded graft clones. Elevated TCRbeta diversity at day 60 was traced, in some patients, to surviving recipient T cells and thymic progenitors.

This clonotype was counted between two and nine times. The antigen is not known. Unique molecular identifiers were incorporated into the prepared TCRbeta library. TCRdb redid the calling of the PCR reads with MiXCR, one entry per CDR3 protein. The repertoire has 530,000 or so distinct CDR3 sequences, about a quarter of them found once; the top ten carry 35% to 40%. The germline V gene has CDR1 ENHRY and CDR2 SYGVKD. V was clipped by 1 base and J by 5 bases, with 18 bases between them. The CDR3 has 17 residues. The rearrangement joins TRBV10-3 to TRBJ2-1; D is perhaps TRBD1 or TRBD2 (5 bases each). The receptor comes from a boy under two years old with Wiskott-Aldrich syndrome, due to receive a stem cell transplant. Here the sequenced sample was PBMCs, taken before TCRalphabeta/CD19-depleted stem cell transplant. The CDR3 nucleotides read TGTGCCATCAGTGAGTTGTGGGGGAAAGAAACGGACAATGAGCAGTTCTTC. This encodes CAISELWGKETDNEQFF.